This T cell receptor beta chain was documented in a study of blood T cell repertoires in COVID-19. Turning to the study itself: Sites across the United States, Italy and Spain contributed samples from acute and convalescent COVID-19. The analysed material was cDNA or gDNA that came from T cells, B-cell-depleted T cells, or PBMCs.

A note on this clone: Other DNA sequences in the sample encode the same CDR3.

Study processing details: Researchers report that nucleated cell counts were estimated from reference gene primer amplification. This table comes from immunoSEQ multiplex PCR, and its TCRdb copy is limited to in-frame clones, with some not included. The V and J calls and the clone size are those of that table, but D and trimming were determined from the DNA. The sample has 150,000 or so clones; about 86% are singletons. The CDR3 totals 13 residues. The germline gives CDR1 SGHRS, CDR2 YFSETQ. Trimming left V 3 bases short and J 2 bases short, with 8 bases between. The chain carries TRBV5-1 and TRBJ1-2, with D possibly TRBD1 on 6 matching bases. The sequenced sample consisted of peripheral blood. The sequence was obtained from an elderly woman with acute or convalescent COVID-19. The CDR3 DNA reads TGCGCCAGCAGCTCCACAGGGAACTATGGCTACACCTTC. It translates to CASSSTGNYGYTF.